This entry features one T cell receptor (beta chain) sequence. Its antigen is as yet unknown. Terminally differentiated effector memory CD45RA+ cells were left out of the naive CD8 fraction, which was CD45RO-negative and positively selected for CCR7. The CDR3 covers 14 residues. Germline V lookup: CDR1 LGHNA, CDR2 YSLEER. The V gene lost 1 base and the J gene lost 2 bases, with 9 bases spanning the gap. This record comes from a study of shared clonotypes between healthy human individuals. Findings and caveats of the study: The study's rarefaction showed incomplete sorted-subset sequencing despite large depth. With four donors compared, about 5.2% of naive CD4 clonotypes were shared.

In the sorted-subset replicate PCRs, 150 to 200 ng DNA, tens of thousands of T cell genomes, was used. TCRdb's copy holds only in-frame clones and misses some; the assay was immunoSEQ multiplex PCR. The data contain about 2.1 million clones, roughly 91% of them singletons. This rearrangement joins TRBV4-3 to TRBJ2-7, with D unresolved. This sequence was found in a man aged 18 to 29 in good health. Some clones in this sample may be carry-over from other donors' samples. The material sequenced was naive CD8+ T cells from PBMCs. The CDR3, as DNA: TGCGCCAGCAGCCAAGGTACCAGAGCCTACGAGCAGTACTTC. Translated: CASSQGTRAYEQYF.